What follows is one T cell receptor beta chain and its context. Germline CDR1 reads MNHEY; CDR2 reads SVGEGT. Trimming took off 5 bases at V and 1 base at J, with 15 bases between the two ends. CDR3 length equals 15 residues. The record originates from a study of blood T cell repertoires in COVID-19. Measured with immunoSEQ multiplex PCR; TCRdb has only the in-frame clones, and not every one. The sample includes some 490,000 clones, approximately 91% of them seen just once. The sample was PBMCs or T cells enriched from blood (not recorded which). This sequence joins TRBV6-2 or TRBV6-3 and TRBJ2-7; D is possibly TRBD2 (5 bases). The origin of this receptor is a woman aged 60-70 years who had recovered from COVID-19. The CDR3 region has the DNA TGTGCCAGCAGTCCCGGACCGATAGCGTCCTACGAGCAGTACTTC. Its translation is CASSPGPIASYEQYF.